Presented here are 16 T cell receptor beta chains from one specimen sequenced in a study of blood T cell repertoires in COVID-19. Sequencing was performed with immunoSEQ multiplex PCR; in TCRdb, only in-frame clones are kept and a portion is missing. Of about 140,000 clones listed, more than 75% are singletons. The sample consisted of peripheral blood. The source is a man at least 80 years old with acute or convalescent COVID-19.

This sequence joins TRBV24-1 and TRBJ2-5; 9 bases match TRBD1. Germline V lookup: CDR1 KGHDR, CDR2 SFDVKD. The V and J ends lost 5 bases and 4 bases, in that order; junction bases with no gene match: 7. There are 15 residues in the CDR3. The CDR3 reads CATSAPGTGIETQYF. The DNA of the CDR3 is TGTGCCACCAGTGCTCCCGGGACAGGGATAGAGACCCAGTACTTC.

The chain combines TRBV19 with TRBJ2-5, with D hard to call. This CDR3 region has 13 residues. The germline CDR1 and CDR2 sequences are LNHDA and SQIVND (reference sequence). The V end lost 7 bases, the J end lost 7 bases, and 16 bases lay between the germline ends. Here the CDR3 DNA reads TGTGCCAGTACGCAAGACCCCCGAGGGACCCAGTACTTC. Protein: CASTQDPRGTQYF.

The table lists this clone with a few counts. The V gene is TRBV19, the J gene TRBJ1-5; no firm D call. Germline V CDR1 and CDR2: LNHDA, SQIVND (reference sequence). This CDR3 comprises 13 residues. The ends were cut back, 5 bases at V and 5 bases at J, with 10 bases in the middle. The DNA of the CDR3 is TGTGCCAGTAGTTTCGGACTGTATCAGCCCCAGCATTTT. Its protein is CASSFGLYQPQHF.

The chain combines TRBV2 with TRBJ1-4; D is uncertain. This CDR3 has 13 amino acids. Germline V gene lookup returns CDR1 SNHLY and CDR2 FYNNEI. V gave up 7 bases and J gave up 7 bases, with 13 bases separating them. CDR3 protein: CASKEVTGEKLFF. DNA for the CDR3: TGTGCCAGCAAGGAGGTAACGGGTGAAAAACTGTTTTTT. Full variable domain (missing parts from reference TRBV2 and TRBJ1-4): EPEVTQTPSHQVTQMGQEVILRCVPISNHLYFYWYRQILGQKVEFLVSFYNNEISEKSEIFDDQFSVERPDGSNFTLKIRSTKLEDSAMYFCASKEVTGEKLFFGSGTQLSVL.

The J gene is TRBJ1-1, the V gene TRBV7-2; D gene unclear. V lost 0 bases, J lost 1 base, and 6 bases lay in between. CDR1 and CDR2 from the germline V gene are SGHTA and FQGNSA. The CDR3 is 14 residues long. The CDR3 coding sequence is TGTGCCAGCAGCTTAGCGCTAACGAACACTGAAGCTTTCTTT. This codes for CASSLALTNTEAFF.

This rearrangement joins TRBV6-1 to TRBJ1-4; D possibly corresponds to TRBD1 (5 bases). Trimming took off 1 base at V and 8 bases at J, with 20 bases between the two ends. Per the germline V gene, CDR1 is MNHNS and CDR2 is SASEGT. The CDR3 runs 17 residues. CDR3 region: CASSEEVGQAAGEKLFF. The CDR3 DNA reads as TGTGCCAGCAGTGAAGAGGTGGGGCAGGCGGCTGGGGAAAAACTGTTTTTT.

The chain combines TRBV30 with TRBJ1-2; 9 nucleotides line up with TRBD1. Trimming at V came to 0 bases and at J to 1 base, leaving 9 bases not matched to a gene. CDR3 length equals 17 residues. Germline CDR1 is GTSNPN and CDR2 is SVGIG (reference sequence). The DNA for the CDR3 is TGTGCCTGGAGTGTGTTTGGGACAGGGTTGAATAACTATGGCTACACCTTC. It encodes CAWSVFGTGLNNYGYTF.

The chain carries TRBV7-2 and TRBJ1-1, with 8 bases aligning to TRBD1. Trimming took 5 bases from V and 1 from J; bases not matched to a gene: 0. The CDR3 has 13 amino acids. Germline CDR1 and CDR2: SGHTA and FQGNSA. CDR3 loop: CASSQGANTEAFF. Here the CDR3 DNA reads TGTGCCAGCAGCCAGGGGGCGAACACTGAAGCTTTCTTT.

Details on this clone: This CDR3 is also generated by other DNA sequences in the sample. The rearrangement links TRBV5-5 to TRBJ1-6; TRBD1 matches 8 bases. Germline V gives CDR1 SGHKS, CDR2 YYEKEE (reference sequence). V trimming: 3 bases; J trimming: 5 bases; junction bases outside the gene matches: 1. The length of the CDR3 is 14 residues. This CDR3 is CASSSTGDNSPLHF. The CDR3 DNA reads TGTGCCAGCAGCTCGACAGGGGATAATTCACCCCTCCACTTT.

The J gene is TRBJ2-3, the V gene TRBV2, with a weak D call TRBD2 (5 bases). Deletions cut 4 bases from V and 1 base from J, with 15 bases between. The length of the CDR3 is 16 residues. Germline CDR1 and CDR2: SNHLY and FYNNEI. The CDR3 spells CASSGGLLSGTDTQYF. The CDR3 DNA sequence: TGTGCCAGCAGTGGCGGACTTTTGTCAGGCACAGATACGCAGTATTTT.

As for this clone: Sequence at one end of the junction differs from germline and may be a read error. This chain joins TRBV7-2 and TRBJ1-2; D gene uncertain. Germline V gene data show CDR1 as SGHTA and CDR2 as FQGNSA. The CDR3 is made up of 14 amino acids. This CDR3 reads CASNLIGVDYGYTF. In DNA form, the CDR3 reads TGTGCCAGCAACTTAATCGGGGTGGACTATGGCTACACCTTC.

The V call is TRBV19, the J call TRBJ2-5; 9 bases fit TRBD1. Germline lookup yields CDR1 LNHDA and CDR2 SQIVND (reference sequence). With V trimmed by 5 bases and J by 5 bases, 6 bases remained unmatched. This CDR3 spans 14 amino acids. CDR3 loop: CASSQGQGLETQYF. Written as DNA, the CDR3 is TGTGCCAGTAGTCAGGGACAGGGTTTGGAGACCCAGTACTTC. The variable domain in full, with the rest retrieved from reference TRBV19 and TRBJ2-5, is DGGITQSPKYLFRKEGQNVTLSCEQNLNHDAMYWYRQDPGQGLRLIYYSQIVNDFQKGDIAEGYSVSREKKESFPLTVTSAQKNPTAFYLCASSQGQGLETQYFGPGTRLLVL.

This chain uses TRBV6-5 with TRBJ1-2, with 12 bases matching TRBD1. The CDR3 has 14 residues. From germline, CDR1 is MNHEY and CDR2 SVGAGI. V lost 5 bases, J lost 7 bases, and 5 bases stayed unmatched. For the CDR3, the DNA is TGTGCCAGCAGTCCGGGACAGGGGGCGGGTGGCTACACCTTC. Encoded protein: CASSPGQGAGGYTF.

The rearrangement uses TRBV27 and TRBJ1-6; no reliable D call. The CDR3 is made up of 15 amino acids. V lost 0 bases and J 6 bases, leaving 9 bases between the germline ends. Germline V gene sequence: CDR1 MNHEY, CDR2 SMNVEV (reference sequence). CDR3: CASSLSERFNSPLHF. For the CDR3, the DNA is TGTGCCAGCAGTTTATCAGAACGGTTTAATTCACCCCTCCACTTT.

This chain connects TRBV7-9 to TRBJ2-5; no clear D. Germline CDR1 is SEHNR and CDR2 is FQNEAQ (reference sequence). V was pared by 4 bases and J by 0 bases, with 6 bases between. The CDR3 runs 13 residues. The CDR3 coding sequence is TGTGCCAGCAGCTCGGTTTACCAAGAGACCCAGTACTTC. This translates into CASSSVYQETQYF.

The chain joins TRBV9 to TRBJ1-1; a weak D match, TRBD1 (6 bases). Germline CDR1 is SGDLS and CDR2 is YYNGEE. The CDR3 extends over 14 amino acids. The V end lost 4 bases, the J end lost 2 bases, and 12 bases lay between the germline ends. The chain's CDR3 is CASSTGTSNTEAFF. Here the CDR3 DNA reads TGTGCCAGCAGCACAGGGACATCAAACACTGAAGCTTTCTTT.